Listed below are T cell receptor beta chains from one sample, sequenced in a study of CD8 T cells in ankylosing spondylitis. TCRdb re-called the 5' RACE reads with MiXCR, one entry per CDR3 protein. This sample carries over 600,000 distinct CDR3 sequences, around 19% of them seen once, and the ten largest clones take around 19%. Sequencing was carried out using blood, either unsorted or a sorted T cell fraction (not recorded which). The source of these receptors is a male donor with ankylosing spondylitis. Both conserved end residues are part of each CDR3. The D gene is left open where the match is weak. Only part of the rows carry a size: once, few, many, or a class if the clone is expanded.

J gene | clone size | V gene | D gene | CDR3 protein | CDR3 DNA
TRBJ1-5 | few | TRBV12-3/TRBV12-4 | - | CASSLPIGTQHF | TGTGCCAGCAGTTTACCCATCGGGACCCAGCATTTT
TRBJ2-3 | - | TRBV6-1 | - | CASRRDRTDTQYF | TGTGCCAGCAGGAGGGACCGCACAGATACGCAGTATTTT
TRBJ1-2 | few | TRBV6-1 | - | CASSRWNHYGYTF | TGTGCCAGCAGTAGGTGGAACCACTATGGCTACACCTTC
TRBJ2-7 | - | TRBV27 | - | CASSPWKASYEQYF | TGTGCCAGCAGCCCCTGGAAAGCTTCCTACGAGCAGTACTTC
TRBJ2-2 | - | TRBV7-6 | - | CASRSDPGELFF | TGTGCCAGCAGATCAGATCCCGGGGAGCTGTTTTTT
TRBJ2-7 | few | TRBV7-2 | TRBD2 | CASSFHGLDYEQYF | TGTGCCAGCAGCTTTCATGGACTAGACTACGAGCAGTACTTC
TRBJ2-7 | - | TRBV6-4 | TRBD1 | CASSYRGGDEQYF | TGTGCCAGCAGTTACAGGGGTGGAGACGAGCAGTACTTC
TRBJ2-6 | - | TRBV5-1 | - | CASSLGPTQSGANVLTF | TGCGCCAGCAGCTTGGGCCCGACGCAATCTGGGGCCAACGTCCTGACTTTC
TRBJ1-2 | - | TRBV20-1 | - | CSVDGLNYGYTF | TGCAGTGTTGACGGGCTTAACTATGGCTACACCTTC
TRBJ1-1 | - | TRBV20-1 | - | CSARADFGPGHRVAFF | TGCAGTGCTAGAGCCGATTTTGGGCCGGGCCATAGGGTAGCTTTCTTT
TRBJ1-1 | - | TRBV28 | - | CASSPPGGAITMNTEAFF | TGTGCCAGCAGTCCCCCCGGGGGGGCGATCACCATGAACACTGAAGCTTTCTTT
TRBJ2-1 | - | TRBV4-1 | TRBD1 | CASSHPGTGFAFRTGQFF | TGCGCCAGCAGCCACCCCGGGACAGGATTTGCGTTTAGGACAGGGCAGTTCTTC
TRBJ2-3 | - | TRBV15 | TRBD2 | CATSRAGGASDTQYF | TGTGCCACCAGCAGAGCGGGGGGGGCCTCAGATACGCAGTATTTT